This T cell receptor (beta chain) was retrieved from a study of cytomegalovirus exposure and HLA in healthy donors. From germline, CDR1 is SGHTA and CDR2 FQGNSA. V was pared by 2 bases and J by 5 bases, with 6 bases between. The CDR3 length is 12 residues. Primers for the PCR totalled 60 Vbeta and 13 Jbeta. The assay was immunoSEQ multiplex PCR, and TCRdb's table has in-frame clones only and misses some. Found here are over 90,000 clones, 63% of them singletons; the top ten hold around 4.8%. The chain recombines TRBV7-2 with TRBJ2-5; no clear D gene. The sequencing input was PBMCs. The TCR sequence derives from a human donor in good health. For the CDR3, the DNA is TGTGCCAGCAGCTTAAATCGGGAGACCCAGTACTTC. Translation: CASSLNRETQYF.